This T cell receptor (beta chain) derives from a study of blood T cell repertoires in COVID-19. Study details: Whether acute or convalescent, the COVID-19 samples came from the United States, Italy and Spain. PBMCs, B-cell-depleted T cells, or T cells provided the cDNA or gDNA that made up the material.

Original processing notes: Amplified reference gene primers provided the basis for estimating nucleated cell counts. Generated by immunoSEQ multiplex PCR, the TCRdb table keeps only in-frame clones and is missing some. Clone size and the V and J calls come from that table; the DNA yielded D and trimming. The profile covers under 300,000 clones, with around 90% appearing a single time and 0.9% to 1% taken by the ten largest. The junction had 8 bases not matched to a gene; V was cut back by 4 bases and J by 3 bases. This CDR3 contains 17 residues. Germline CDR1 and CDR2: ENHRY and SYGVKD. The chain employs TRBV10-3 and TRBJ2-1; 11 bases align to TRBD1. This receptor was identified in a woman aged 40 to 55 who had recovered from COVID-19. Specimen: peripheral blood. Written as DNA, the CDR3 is TGTGCCATCAGTGGGGGACCCGGGACAGGGGGCTACAATGAGCAGTTCTTC. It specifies CAISGGPGTGGYNEQFF.